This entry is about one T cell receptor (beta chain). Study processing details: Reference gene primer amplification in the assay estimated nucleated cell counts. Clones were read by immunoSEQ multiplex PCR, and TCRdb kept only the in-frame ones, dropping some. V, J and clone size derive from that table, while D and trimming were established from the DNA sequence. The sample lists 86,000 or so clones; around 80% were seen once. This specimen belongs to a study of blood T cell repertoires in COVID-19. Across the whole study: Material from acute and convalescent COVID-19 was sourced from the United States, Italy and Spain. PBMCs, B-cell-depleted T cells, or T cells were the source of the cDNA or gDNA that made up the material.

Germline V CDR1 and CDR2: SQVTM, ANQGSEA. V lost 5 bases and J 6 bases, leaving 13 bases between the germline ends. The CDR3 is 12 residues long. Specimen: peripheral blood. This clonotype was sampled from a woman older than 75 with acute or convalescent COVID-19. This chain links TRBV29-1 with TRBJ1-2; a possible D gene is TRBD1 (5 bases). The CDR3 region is CSVFSGADGYTF. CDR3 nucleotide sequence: TGCAGCGTTTTTAGTGGGGCGGATGGCTACACCTTC.